This T cell receptor (beta chain) stems from a study of cytomegalovirus exposure and HLA in healthy donors. Study conclusions and caveats: Highest at DRB1 and lowest at HLA-C, TCR association rates differed among HLA loci in a later analysis. TCR beta V segments were, for the most part, productive about 87% or about 30% of the time in an earlier analysis.

The V end lost 2 bases, the J end lost 5 bases, and 20 bases lay between the germline ends. This CDR3 has 17 amino acids. Germline CDR1 reads SGHNT; CDR2 reads YYREEE (reference sequence). On this clone itself: Its antigen is currently unknown.

Primers for the PCR totalled 60 Vbeta and 13 Jbeta. Method: immunoSEQ multiplex PCR; TCRdb's copy keeps in-frame clones and lacks some. The repertoire holds roughly 140,000 clones, with nearly 80% as singletons. The V and J genes are TRBV5-4 and TRBJ2-1; a weak D match, TRBD1 (6 bases). The source material was PBMCs. The sequence came from a woman aged 25 to 39 in good health and CMV-seronegative. CDR3 protein: CASSFKMRVQGNNEQFF. In DNA, the CDR3 is TGTGCCAGCAGCTTCAAGATGAGGGTGCAGGGGAACAATGAGCAGTTCTTC.